This TCR beta chain was identified in a study of blood T cells in healthy people across ages. Regarding the study as a whole: Comparison with aged donors showed that long-lived donors had more naive CD4+ cells and higher diversity. Roughly linear declines in TCR beta diversity per million T cells occurred with age.

Germline CDR1 MDHEN, CDR2 SYDVKM. Trimming removed 2 bases at V and 4 bases at J, with 14 bases between. The CDR3 spans 15 residues. Points on this clonotype: Its cognate antigen is unknown.

With a J-beta primer mix and a sample-barcoded 5' primer, a second PCR ran roughly 7 to 11 cycles. Every cDNA was tagged by a template-switch adaptor with 12 random nucleotides. TCRdb re-derived calls from the 5' RACE reads in MiXCR, one entry per CDR3 protein. The table lists about a million distinct CDR3 sequences, roughly 50% of them singletons. Sequencing was done on a sample of blood. This rearrangement joins TRBV28 to TRBJ2-5; TRBD2 might be the D (5 bases). This clonotype originated in a man aged 25 to 40 in good health. The CDR3 sequence is CASSLARTDTETQYF. The DNA of the CDR3 is TGTGCCAGCAGTTTAGCCCGGACTGACACAGAGACCCAGTACTTC. Supplemented by reference TRBV28 and TRBJ2-5, the full variable domain reads DVKVTQSSRYLVKRTGEKVFLECVQDMDHENMFWYRQDPGLGLRLIYFSYDVKMKEKGDIPEGYSVSREKKERFSLILESASTNQTSMYLCASSLARTDTETQYFGPGTRLLVL.